Shown below are 26 T cell receptor beta chains from a single sample sequenced in a study of CD8 T cells in Susac syndrome. An amount of RNA that ranged from roughly 0.45 to 1 ug was reverse transcribed with random hexamers. One entry per CDR3 protein results from TCRdb running MiXCR on the immunoSEQ multiplex PCR reads. The profile covers about 400,000 distinct CDR3 sequences, with more than 70% appearing a single time and roughly 0.1% taken by the ten largest. The specimen was CD8+ T cells from PBMCs. These receptors were obtained from a human donor with multiple sclerosis.

This CDR3 is CSVEGQGIYEQFF. The CDR3 nucleotides are TGCAGCGTTGAGGGACAGGGAATCTATGAGCAGTTCTTC. The chain carries TRBV29-1 and TRBJ2-1; 9 bases match TRBD1. V lost 3 bases, J lost 8 bases, and 5 bases stayed unmatched. This CDR3 is 13 amino acids long. From germline, CDR1 is SQVTM and CDR2 ANQGSEA.

V is TRBV5-5 and J is TRBJ2-1; the D gene is possibly TRBD2 (6 bases). The V gene lost 4 bases and the J gene lost 9 bases, with 11 bases spanning the gap. The CDR3 contains 12 residues. Per the germline V gene, CDR1 is SGHKS and CDR2 is YYEKEE (reference sequence). The DNA for the CDR3 is TGTGCCAGCAGCCCGGGAGTCCGTGAGCAGTTCTTC. Translation gives CASSPGVREQFF.

The chain combines TRBV10-1 with TRBJ2-2; D uncertain. Germline V CDR1 and CDR2: WNHNN, SYGVQD (reference sequence). The germline V and J ends were trimmed by 1 base and 6 bases, with 6 bases remaining between them. CDR3 length: 13 residues. Written as DNA, the CDR3 is TGCGCCAGCAGTGAGTATGGACCCGGGGAGCTGTTTTTT. It yields the protein CASSEYGPGELFF.

The gene calls are TRBV14 and TRBJ2-1; D gene unclear. The germline gives CDR1 SGHDN, CDR2 FVKESK. CDR3 length: 16 amino acids. V dropped 0 bases and J dropped 0 bases, with 9 bases sitting between them. CDR3 in amino acids: CASSQDHQLSYNEQFF. The CDR3 DNA reads as TGTGCCAGCAGCCAAGACCACCAGCTCTCCTACAATGAGCAGTTCTTC.

This chain connects TRBV20-1 to TRBJ1-4, with no clear D. In germline, CDR1 is DFQATT, CDR2 SNEGSKA (reference sequence). The CDR3 contains 14 residues. V dropped 0 bases and J dropped 10 bases, with 15 bases sitting between them. DNA of the CDR3: TGCAGTGCTAGAGATCTTGGGTCGTCAGGAAAACTGTTTTTT. Translating gives CSARDLGSSGKLFF.

This chain uses TRBV29-1 with TRBJ2-7, with 10 nucleotides matching TRBD1. The length of the CDR3 is 13 residues. Germline assignment: CDR1 SQVTM and CDR2 ANQGSEA. The junction had 4 bases not matched to a gene; V was cut back by 6 bases and J by 2 bases. The CDR3 DNA sequence: TGCAGCGTATTGACAGGGGGCACCTACGAGCAGTACTTC. Protein: CSVLTGGTYEQYF.

This clonotype was counted between two and nine times. The chain combines TRBV6-1 with TRBJ2-7; 10 bases are shared with TRBD2. V lost 9 bases, J lost 5 bases, and 4 bases stayed unmatched. This CDR3 has 12 residues. CDR1 is MNHNS, CDR2 SASEGT, per germline. The CDR3 protein is CASSGRRHEQYF. Written as DNA, the CDR3 is TGTGCCAGTAGCGGGAGGCGCCACGAGCAGTACTTC.

The rearrangement links TRBV7-9 to TRBJ1-4; 7 nucleotides align to TRBD1. The V and J ends lost 5 bases and 3 bases, in that order; junction bases with no gene match: 9. The CDR3 has 16 amino acids. The germline CDR1 and CDR2 sequences are SEHNR and FQNEAQ (reference sequence). Written as DNA, the CDR3 is TGTGCCAGCAGCCAATCTGGGGGGACAGCTAATGAAAAACTGTTTTTT. It translates to CASSQSGGTANEKLFF.

CDR3 sequence reads: CASSFGGTQQPQHF. CDR3 sequence (DNA): TGTGCCAGCAGTTTCGGAGGCACACAGCAGCCCCAGCATTTT. This chain uses TRBV27 with TRBJ1-5; D is unclear. V was shortened by 3 bases and J by 7 bases, with 13 bases between the two germline ends. Per germline, CDR1 MNHEY and CDR2 SMNVEV (reference sequence). This CDR3 is built from 14 residues.

The rearrangement links TRBV7-9 to TRBJ2-5, with D unclear. V was trimmed by 2 bases and J by 2 bases, leaving 12 bases between them. This CDR3 comprises 15 residues. CDR1 is SEHNR, CDR2 FQNEAQ, per germline (reference sequence). The CDR3, as DNA: TGTGCCAGCAGCTTAAAGGTGGGCAGTCAAGAGACCCAGTACTTC. The encoded protein is CASSLKVGSQETQYF.

The chain carries TRBV10-3 and TRBJ2-2; no clear D. Trimming took 2 bases from V and 4 from J, leaving 11 bases between them. The CDR3 runs 15 residues. Germline-derived CDR1 and CDR2 are ENHRY and SYGVKD. CDR3 sequence: CAISETGSGTGELFF. CDR3 coding DNA: TGTGCCATCAGTGAGACGGGTTCGGGCACCGGGGAGCTGTTTTTT.

In its sample, this clonotype was seen once. V is TRBV27 and J is TRBJ2-1; the D gene is possibly TRBD1 (5 bases). CDR1 is MNHEY and CDR2 is SMNVEV in the germline V gene (reference sequence). The CDR3 loop spans 18 amino acids. The V end was cut by 7 bases, the J end by 5 bases, with 27 bases between. The CDR3 is CASTGRYKNQGHHNEQFF. CDR3 in DNA: TGTGCCAGCACCGGTCGATATAAGAATCAGGGTCATCACAATGAGCAGTTCTTC.

The CDR3 nucleotides read TGCGCCAGCAGCCAAGTGACAGGGGTTACCTACGAGCAGTACTTC. Translating it yields CASSQVTGVTYEQYF. The V call is TRBV4-1, the J call TRBJ2-7; 8 bases fit TRBD1. Germline V gene data show CDR1 as MGHRA and CDR2 as YSYEKL. CDR3 size: 15 residues. V lost 1 base and J lost 2; bases outside the gene matches: 4.

This clonotype showed up just once. V gene TRBV27 combines with J gene TRBJ2-5; perhaps D is TRBD1 or TRBD2 (5 bases each). Trimming stripped 2 bases from V and 9 bases from J, with 13 bases between. The CDR3 has 13 amino acids. Germline loops: CDR1 MNHEY, CDR2 SMNVEV (reference sequence). The CDR3: CASSLRGPGAQYF. CDR3 DNA: TGTGCCAGCAGTTTACGGGGACCTGGGGCCCAGTACTTC.

The gene calls are TRBV11-2 and TRBJ1-2, with 8 bases aligning to TRBD1. The J segment lost 4 bases and the V segment lost 5 bases, leaving 12 bases of the junction unmatched. The germline V gene encodes CDR1 SGHAT and CDR2 FQNNGV. The CDR3 consists of 16 residues. The CDR3 loop reads CASSLGGGQGSYGYTF. CDR3 nucleotides: TGTGCCAGCAGCCTGGGGGGCGGACAGGGATCCTATGGCTACACCTTC.

The rearrangement links TRBV5-1 to TRBJ2-6; D remains unclear. V dropped 3 bases and J dropped 0 bases, with 19 bases sitting between them. Germline V lookup: CDR1 SGHRS, CDR2 YFSETQ. The CDR3 has 19 amino acids. The CDR3 is CASSSDGFGISSGANVLTF. For the CDR3, the DNA is TGCGCCAGCAGCTCGGACGGTTTTGGGATTAGCTCTGGGGCCAACGTCCTGACTTTC.

This chain connects TRBV6-1 to TRBJ2-1; D is ambiguous. Trimming removed 1 base at V and 16 bases at J, with 2 bases between. This CDR3 is 8 amino acids long. CDR1 and CDR2 (germline): MNHNS, SASEGT. In nucleotides, the CDR3 is TGTGCCAGCAGTGAAGGCTTCTTC. Its translation: CASSEGFF.

CDR3 amino acids: CATSDPSGGPYNEQFF. The CDR3 region has the DNA TGTGCCACCAGTGATCCTAGCGGGGGGCCCTACAATGAGCAGTTCTTC. The V gene is TRBV24-1, the J gene TRBJ2-1; 11 bases are a match to TRBD2. The length of the CDR3 is 16 residues. J gave up 2 bases and V 3 bases, and 2 bases lay outside the gene matches. Germline lookup yields CDR1 KGHDR and CDR2 SFDVKD.

The chain joins TRBV7-9 to TRBJ1-5; D perhaps matches TRBD1 (6 bases). This CDR3 has 13 residues. V was clipped by 1 base and J by 6 bases, with 7 bases between them. Germline CDR1 SEHNR, CDR2 FQNEAQ (reference sequence). CDR3 in DNA: TGTGCCAGCAGCTTAGGGGGGCCTCAGCCCCAGCATTTT. As protein: CASSLGGPQPQHF.

This clonotype was seen a handful of times. The chain employs TRBV27 and TRBJ1-1; 8 positions agree with TRBD1. Per the germline V gene, CDR1 is MNHEY and CDR2 is SMNVEV (reference sequence). The ends lost 5 bases at V and 1 base at J; junction bases unmatched: 3. The CDR3 is 14 amino acids. As DNA, the CDR3 is TGTGCCAGCAGTCACGGGACAGGGAACACTGAAGCTTTCTTT. Amino acids: CASSHGTGNTEAFF.

The gene calls are TRBV12-3 or TRBV12-4 and TRBJ1-1, with unresolved D. The CDR3 extends over 12 amino acids. V was pared by 5 bases and J by 4 bases, with 8 bases between. The DNA of the CDR3 is TGTGCCAGCAGTCCCCCCCGCACTGAAGCTTTCTTT. It specifies CASSPPRTEAFF.

In its sample, this clonotype was seen once. The chain is built from TRBV30 and TRBJ2-7; D may correspond to TRBD1 or TRBD2 (5 bases each). From germline, CDR1 is GTSNPN and CDR2 SVGIG (reference sequence). Trimming pared 1 base from V and 7 bases from J, leaving 17 bases between. The CDR3 runs 14 residues. CDR3 DNA sequence: TGTGCCTGGAGTGGGGAGAGGGGAGTGGAGGAGCAGTACTTC. Protein: CAWSGERGVEEQYF. Full variable domain (remainder filled in from reference TRBV30 and TRBJ2-7): SQTIHQWPATLVQPVGSPLSLECTVEGTSNPNLYWYRQAAGRGLQLLFYSVGIGQISSEVPQNLSASRPQDRQFILSSKKLLLSDSGFYLCAWSGERGVEEQYFGPGTRLTVT.

This chain connects TRBV27 to TRBJ2-7; 9 nucleotides align to TRBD2. CDR1 and CDR2 from the germline V gene are MNHEY and SMNVEV (reference sequence). The V segment lost 4 bases and the J segment 4 bases; nucleotides outside the gene matches: 8. This CDR3 has 15 amino acids. The CDR3 here is CASSWKRGRDYEQYF. CDR3 sequence (DNA): TGTGCCAGCAGTTGGAAGCGCGGGAGGGATTACGAGCAGTACTTC.

A word on this clonotype: The junction does not match germline at one end; this may be a read error. The chain has TRBV29-1 and TRBJ1-2, with 9 nucleotides matching TRBD1. Germline V gene lookup returns CDR1 SQVTM and CDR2 ANQGSEA. This CDR3 is 18 amino acids long. CDR3 in DNA: TGCGGCGTTGAGACGACGGAGAAAGACCGGGACAGGGTTGGAGGCTACACCTTC. It encodes CGVETTEKDRDRVGGYTF.

This CDR3 is CATGRWASQAHLPLFLSYNEQFF. CDR3 sequence (DNA): TGTGCCACCGGTCGATGGGCTAGTCAGGCCCACCTCCCCCTATTCCTTTCCTACAATGAGCAGTTCTTC. The chain carries TRBV25-1 and TRBJ2-1; D not certain. The CDR3 length is 23 residues. The V gene lost 10 bases and the J gene lost 1 base, with 41 bases spanning the gap. The germline CDR1 and CDR2 sequences are MGHDK and SYGVNS.

The chain couples TRBV27 to TRBJ2-5; D is ambiguous. V was trimmed by 4 bases and J by 5 bases, leaving 14 bases between them. Germline CDR1 MNHEY, CDR2 SMNVEV (reference sequence). The CDR3 has 14 amino acids. As DNA, the CDR3 is TGTGCCAGCAGTTCCGAGGCCGCCCAGGAGACCCAGTACTTC. Its translation is CASSSEAAQETQYF.